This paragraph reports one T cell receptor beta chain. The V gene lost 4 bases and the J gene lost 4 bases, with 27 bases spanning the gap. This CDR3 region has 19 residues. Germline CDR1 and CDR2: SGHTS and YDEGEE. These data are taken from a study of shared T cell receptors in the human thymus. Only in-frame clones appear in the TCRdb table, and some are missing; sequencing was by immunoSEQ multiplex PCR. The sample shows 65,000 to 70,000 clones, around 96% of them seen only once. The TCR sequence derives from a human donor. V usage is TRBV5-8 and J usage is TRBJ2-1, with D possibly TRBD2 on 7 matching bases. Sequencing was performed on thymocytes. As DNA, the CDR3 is TGTGCCAGCAGCATTAACAGGGAGACAGGACTAGTGGATTACAATGAGCAGTTCTTC. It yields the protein CASSINRETGLVDYNEQFF.